The 14 T cell receptor beta chains reported below all come from one sample, sequenced in a study of blood T cell repertoires in COVID-19. Clones were sequenced by immunoSEQ multiplex PCR, and TCRdb holds only the in-frame ones, with some missing. The top ten clones hold around 12% of a sample with 60,000 to 70,000 clones, about 91% of them seen once. Material: peripheral blood. These receptors originate from a human donor with active COVID-19. The donor label of this sample is uncertain.

In its sample, this clone was seen a few times. V usage is TRBV10-3 and J usage is TRBJ1-6; D remains unclear. The germline gives CDR1 ENHRY, CDR2 SYGVKD. Deletions cut 7 bases from V and 14 bases from J, with 18 bases between. The length of the CDR3 is 13 residues. The CDR3 sequence is CAINEEEQFTLHF. The CDR3 nucleotides are TGTGCCATCAATGAAGAGGAACAATTCACCCTCCACTTT.

V usage is TRBV5-1 and J usage is TRBJ1-5, with 10 nucleotides matching TRBD1. V dropped 6 bases and J dropped 9; count of bases not matched to a gene: 9. Germline CDR1 and CDR2: SGHRS and YFSETQ. The CDR3 sequence is 14 residues long. The CDR3 sequence: CASKAGTGELPQHF. The DNA of the CDR3 is TGCGCCAGCAAGGCCGGGACAGGGGAATTGCCCCAGCATTTT.

The rearrangement uses TRBV27 and TRBJ2-3; 7 nucleotides agree with TRBD2. The CDR3 runs to 14 residues. Trimming took 8 bases from V and 1 from J; bases not matched to a gene: 6. Germline-derived CDR1 and CDR2 are MNHEY and SMNVEV (reference sequence). CDR3 protein: CASGEAGGTDTQYF. CDR3 nucleotides: TGTGCCAGCGGTGAGGCGGGGGGCACAGATACGCAGTATTTT.

This chain uses TRBV11-3 with TRBJ2-1; TRBD1 matches 9 bases. V lost 7 bases to trimming and J lost 8 bases; unmatched junction nucleotides: 12. Germline V lookup: CDR1 SGHNT, CDR2 YENEEA. The CDR3 covers 15 residues. The CDR3 DNA follows: TGTGCCAGCACCCCATCGGGACAGGGCCCCCATGAGCAGTTCTTC. This encodes CASTPSGQGPHEQFF. The variable domain in full, completed from reference TRBV11-3 and TRBJ2-1, reads EAGVVQSPRYKIIEKKQPVAFWCNPISGHNTLYWYLQNLGQGPELLIRYENEEAVDDSQLPKDRFSAERLKGVDSTLKIQPAELGDSAVYLCASTPSGQGPHEQFFGPGTRLTVL.

J is TRBJ1-1 and V is TRBV6-1, with 8 bases identical to TRBD1. V dropped 3 bases and J dropped 3; count of bases not matched to a gene: 6. CDR1 is MNHNS, CDR2 SASEGT, per germline. The CDR3 loop spans 15 amino acids. DNA of the CDR3: TGTGCCAGCAGTGACAACAGGGGGATGGACACTGAAGCTTTCTTT. Encoded protein: CASSDNRGMDTEAFF.

The rearrangement links TRBV5-5 to TRBJ1-5; no firm D call. The germline V and J ends were trimmed by 0 bases and 3 bases, with 10 bases remaining between them. The germline V gene encodes CDR1 SGHKS and CDR2 YYEKEE (reference sequence). The CDR3 spans 15 residues. CDR3 amino acids: CASSLAHSYNQPQHF. CDR3 nucleotides: TGTGCCAGCAGCTTGGCCCACAGCTACAATCAGCCCCAGCATTTT.

The chain combines TRBV5-4 with TRBJ2-1; 8 positions agree with TRBD2. V was pared by 0 bases and J by 4 bases, with 6 bases of the junction left unmatched. Germline V lookup: CDR1 SGHNT, CDR2 YYREEE (reference sequence). This CDR3 comprises 16 residues. The DNA of the CDR3 is TGTGCCAGCAGCTTGGTGGCGGGAGGACCTTACAATGAGCAGTTCTTC. It yields the protein CASSLVAGGPYNEQFF.

J is TRBJ2-1 and V is TRBV10-3; 10 bases agree with TRBD2. CDR1 and CDR2 from the germline V gene are ENHRY and SYGVKD. CDR3 length: 15 amino acids. V was pared by 5 bases and J by 4 bases, with 5 bases of the junction left unmatched. CDR3 sequence (DNA): TGTGCCATCAGTCGAGCGGGAGGGGAATACAATGAGCAGTTCTTC. Translation gives CAISRAGGEYNEQFF.

This sequence joins TRBV10-3 and TRBJ1-1; D is possibly TRBD1 (6 bases). Trimming removed 3 bases from V and 7 bases from J, with 9 bases in between. The germline V gene encodes CDR1 ENHRY and CDR2 SYGVKD. CDR3 size: 12 residues. The CDR3 DNA reads as TGTGCCATCAGTGACCCGGACAGTGAAGCTTTCTTT. Its protein is CAISDPDSEAFF.

The chain recombines TRBV6-1 with TRBJ1-1; 8 bases align to TRBD1. Germline V CDR1 and CDR2: MNHNS, SASEGT. V gave up 1 base and J gave up 4 bases; unmatched junction bases: 5. The CDR3 is 15 amino acids. The CDR3 DNA is TGTGCCAGCAGTGAAGACCAGGGGGCCGTCACTGAAGCTTTCTTT. This sequence encodes CASSEDQGAVTEAFF.

V gene TRBV5-1 combines with J gene TRBJ2-7; 7 nucleotides agree with TRBD2. The germline V gene encodes CDR1 SGHRS and CDR2 YFSETQ. The CDR3 runs to 15 residues. V lost 0 bases to trimming and J lost 2 bases; unmatched junction nucleotides: 5. The CDR3, as DNA: TGCGCCAGCAGCTTGGTTACCGCGGGGGCCTACGAGCAGTACTTC. Translation: CASSLVTAGAYEQYF.

The chain couples TRBV30 to TRBJ1-3; D remains unclear. The V gene lost 0 bases and the J gene lost 0 bases, with 9 bases spanning the gap. This CDR3 comprises 15 residues. Germline assignment: CDR1 GTSNPN and CDR2 SVGIG (reference sequence). The CDR3 DNA reads as TGTGCCTGGAGTGTAATCCATCACTCTGGAAACACCATATATTTT. Translated: CAWSVIHHSGNTIYF.

The V call is TRBV14, the J call TRBJ1-6, with D tentatively TRBD1 (6 bases). The V end lost 1 base, the J end lost 9 bases, and 10 bases lay between the germline ends. Germline V gene data show CDR1 as SGHDN and CDR2 as FVKESK. This CDR3 is built from 14 residues. The CDR3 DNA reads TGTGCCAGCAGCCAAGTCAGGGGATTTTCACCCCTCCACTTT. This translates into CASSQVRGFSPLHF. The variable domain in full, completed from reference TRBV14 and TRBJ1-6, reads EAGVTQFPSHSVIEKGQTVTLRCDPISGHDNLYWYRRVMGKEIKFLLHFVKESKQDESGMPNNRFLAERTGGTYSTLKVQPAELEDSGVYFCASSQVRGFSPLHFGNGTRLTVT.

This clone is a singleton in its sample. The CDR3 DNA sequence: TGTGCCAGCAGTGATAGGGACAGGAACACTGAAGCTTTCTTT. This sequence encodes CASSDRDRNTEAFF. The chain joins TRBV6-1 to TRBJ1-1; TRBD1 agrees at 7 bases. V dropped 3 bases and J dropped 1; count of bases not matched to a gene: 2. Germline V gives CDR1 MNHNS, CDR2 SASEGT. The CDR3 consists of 14 residues.